A selection of T cell receptor beta chains follows, all from one sample in a study of blood T cell repertoires in COVID-19. The table came from immunoSEQ multiplex PCR; TCRdb's copy has only in-frame clones and leaves some out. Of roughly 360,000 clones listed, 80% to 90% are singletons. The sample taken for sequencing was PBMCs or T cells enriched from blood (not recorded which). The receptors come from a man aged 25 to 40 who had recovered from COVID-19. CDR3s include the opening cysteine and the closing phenylalanine or tryptophan. The D gene is left open where the match is weak. Some rows have no size entry. The others give once, few or many, or a class for an expanded clone.

d_call clone_size j_call cdr3_length v_call cdr3_nt cdr3_aa
NA NA TRBJ2-3 12 TRBV6-5 TGTGCCAGCAGTTATAGCTCTGATACGCAGTATTTT CASSYSSDTQYF
NA NA TRBJ2-2 15 TRBV29-1 TGCAGCGTTGAACCATCGCCAGGGAACACCGGGGAGCTGTTTTTT CSVEPSPGNTGELFF
TRBD1 NA TRBJ2-7 14 TRBV5-1 TGCGCCAGCAGCTTGGACAGGGGGATACACGAGCAGTACTTC CASSLDRGIHEQYF
NA NA TRBJ1-6 15 TRBV7-2 TGTGCCAGTACACTTACAGGCTCGACTGTTTCACCCCTCCACTTT CASTLTGSTVSPLHF
TRBD2 once TRBJ2-3 17 TRBV4-2 TGTGCCAGCAGCCAAGAGATAGCGGGGGGAGTCACAGATACGCAGTATTTT CASSQEIAGGVTDTQYF
NA NA TRBJ1-2 14 TRBV7-2 TGTGCCAGCAGCTTAGCACAGGGAAACTATGGCTACACCTTC CASSLAQGNYGYTF
NA NA TRBJ1-2 14 TRBV7-2 TGTGCCAGCAGCTTAGCCCAGGTCGCCTATGGCTACACCTTC CASSLAQVAYGYTF
TRBD2 NA TRBJ2-2 17 TRBV11-2 TGTGCCAGCAGCTCACGGACTAGCGGGGGGAGCGGCGGGGAGCTGTTTTTT CASSSRTSGGSGGELFF
TRBD2 NA TRBJ2-1 13 TRBV24-1 TGTGCCACCAGGGGACTAGTGTCAGATGAGCAGTTCTTC CATRGLVSDEQFF
NA once TRBJ2-2 14 TRBV27 TGTGCCAGCAGTTTAGCGGAATACACCGGGGAGCTGTTTTTT CASSLAEYTGELFF
TRBD1 NA TRBJ1-3 14 TRBV12-5 TGTGCTAGTGGTTTGGGAGACAGGGAAAACACCATATATTTT CASGLGDRENTIYF
TRBD1 NA TRBJ1-2 13 TRBV10-1 TGCGCCAGCAGTGCGACGCAGGGGGCAGGCTACACCTTC CASSATQGAGYTF
NA NA TRBJ1-4 14 TRBV4-1 TGCGCCAGCAGCCAAGTCAGGAATAATGAAAAACTGTTTTTT CASSQVRNNEKLFF
NA NA TRBJ2-1 17 TRBV7-9 TGTGCCAGCAGCCCTCGGACAGTTGGCGCCCCCCACAATGAGCAGTTCTTC CASSPRTVGAPHNEQFF
TRBD1 few TRBJ1-2 14 TRBV25-1 TGTGCCAGCAGTGGGCCGGGACAGGTCTTGGGCTACACCTTC CASSGPGQVLGYTF
TRBD1 NA TRBJ1-2 13 TRBV19 TGTGCCAGTAGTTTAGGGACAGGGGCTGGCTACACCTTC CASSLGTGAGYTF
NA NA TRBJ1-3 15 TRBV7-8 TGTGCCAGCAGCGCGGGGGGAGGAACTGGAAACACCATATATTTT CASSAGGGTGNTIYF
TRBD1 NA TRBJ2-5 13 TRBV10-3 TGTGCCATCAGTGAAGACAGGGGGGAGACCCAGTACTTC CAISEDRGETQYF
NA NA TRBJ1-1 13 TRBV19 TGTGCCAGTAGTCGAGGAGGAGGGACTGAAGCTTTCTTT CASSRGGGTEAFF
TRBD1 once TRBJ1-2 13 TRBV19 TGTGCCAGTAGGCCGGGACAGGTCTATGGCTACACCTTC CASRPGQVYGYTF
NA NA TRBJ1-6 12 TRBV10-3 TGTGCCATCAGAGCTGGTAATTCACCCCTCCACTTT CAIRAGNSPLHF
NA NA TRBJ1-1 13 TRBV6-1 TGTGCCAGCAGTGAAGACGGGGGCACTGAAGCTTTCTTT CASSEDGGTEAFF
NA few TRBJ2-7 12 TRBV12-3/TRBV12-4 TGTGCCAGCAGCTCTTCTAACTACGAGCAGTACTTC CASSSSNYEQYF
NA NA TRBJ1-1 15 TRBV9 TGTGCCAGCAGCCCCCGGGGGGGAGCCAACACTGAAGCTTTCTTT CASSPRGGANTEAFF
TRBD1 few TRBJ2-7 13 TRBV19 TGTGCCAGTAGTACCGTGACAGGGAACGAGCAGTACTTC CASSTVTGNEQYF
TRBD1 NA TRBJ2-7 19 TRBV10-3 TGTGCCATCAGTGAGGGTTCGGGGGACAGGGGGTTATACTTCTACGAGCAGTACTTC CAISEGSGDRGLYFYEQYF
NA NA TRBJ1-1 15 TRBV27 TGTGCCAGCAGCCCCGTGGAGGGAGGTTGGACTGAAGCTTTCTTT CASSPVEGGWTEAFF
TRBD1 NA TRBJ1-6 16 TRBV4-3 TGCGCCAGCAGCCGACAACCGGGACAGGTTGGTTCACCCCTCCACTTT CASSRQPGQVGSPLHF
NA NA TRBJ1-1 14 TRBV7-2 TGTGCCAGCAGCTTGTGGACAGAAAACACTGAAGCTTTCTTT CASSLWTENTEAFF
NA NA TRBJ2-5 15 TRBV7-7 TGTGCTAGCAGCCCAGGGGGAGGCTGGGGCGAGACCCAGTACTTC CASSPGGGWGETQYF
TRBD2 NA TRBJ2-5 16 TRBV3-1/TRBV3-2 TGTGCCAGCAGCCAAGACATGGGGGGGGACCAAGAGACCCAGTACTTC CASSQDMGGDQETQYF
NA NA TRBJ2-1 15 TRBV7-2 TGTGCCAGCAGCTTAGGTGGCGGGCCCTACAATGAGCAGTTCTTC CASSLGGGPYNEQFF
TRBD1 NA TRBJ1-1 13 TRBV19 TGTGCCAGTACCGTGACAGGGGGCACTGAAGCTTTCTTT CASTVTGGTEAFF
TRBD1 NA TRBJ1-2 15 TRBV19 TGTGCCAGTAGGCCGGGACAGGGAGAGGGCTATGGCTACACCTTC CASRPGQGEGYGYTF
NA NA TRBJ1-2 16 TRBV7-9 TGTGCCAGCAGCTTAGCTAGGGGAGGGGGAGTTGGAGGCTACACCTTC CASSLARGGGVGGYTF
NA NA TRBJ1-1 14 TRBV25-1 TGTGCCAGCAGTGATCCGCTCCTGGGAGCTGAAGCTTTCTTT CASSDPLLGAEAFF
NA NA TRBJ1-2 13 TRBV12-3/TRBV12-4 TGTGCCAGCAGGAAACGGGACTTACAAGGCTACACCTTC CASRKRDLQGYTF
TRBD1 NA TRBJ1-4 15 TRBV7-9 TGTGCCAGCAGCCCAAGTGACAGGGTATTTGAAAAACTGTTTTTT CASSPSDRVFEKLFF
TRBD1 NA TRBJ1-6 14 TRBV6-5 TGTGCCAGCAGGATCGGACAGGGTAATTCACCCCTCCACTTT CASRIGQGNSPLHF
TRBD2 NA TRBJ2-1 16 TRBV19 TGTGCCAGTAGTACCTCAAGCGGGGGGGCCTACAATGAGCAGTTCTTC CASSTSSGGAYNEQFF
NA few TRBJ2-3 13 TRBV4-2 TGTGCCAGCAGCCAAGCGGGCACAGATACGCAGTATTTT CASSQAGTDTQYF
TRBD2 NA TRBJ2-5 17 TRBV9 TGTGCCAGCAGCGTAGAAGTGCGAGCGGGGGGTGGTGAGACCCAGTACTTC CASSVEVRAGGGETQYF
NA NA TRBJ1-1 14 TRBV7-2 TGTGCCAGCAGCTTAGGACACCAGAACACTGAAGCTTTCTTT CASSLGHQNTEAFF
NA NA TRBJ1-2 12 TRBV30 TGTGCCTGGAGCTTACACAACTATGGCTACACCTTC CAWSLHNYGYTF
NA NA TRBJ1-2 13 TRBV19 TGTGCAATCAGAGAAAGGGGTCAATATGGCTACACCTTC CAIRERGQYGYTF
NA NA TRBJ2-7 15 TRBV19 TGTGCCAGTAGTATAGCCCCAGGGTTGGTTTACGAGCAGTACTTC CASSIAPGLVYEQYF
NA once TRBJ1-1 17 TRBV7-6 TGTGCCAGCAGCTTAGGGGTCGGGACTATTATGAACACTGAAGCTTTCTTT CASSLGVGTIMNTEAFF
NA NA TRBJ1-6 16 TRBV4-1 TGCGCCAGCAGCCAGAAGGCCCGGGAGGGTCATTCACCCCTCCACTTT CASSQKAREGHSPLHF
TRBD1 NA TRBJ1-5 12 TRBV2 TGTGCCAGCAGCTCGGACAGGGTGGTCGAACATTTT CASSSDRVVEHF